These 14 T cell receptor beta chains were sequenced from one sample in a study of spatial heterogeneity in lung cancer. Study findings and constraints: It was found that expanded intratumoral alpha and beta TCR counts tracked tumor mutation counts.

Using its own MiXCR run on the 5' RACE reads, TCRdb lists one record per CDR3 protein. Of some 96,000 distinct CDR3 sequences listed, 3.5% to 5% are singletons. Time point defined: sample taken at primary tumor resection. The antigens for these receptors are not known. This specimen consisted of lung tumor tissue, obtained at surgery. The origin of the receptors is a male donor with early-stage non-small cell lung cancer.

This clonotype has ten or more counts. V usage is TRBV6-6 and J usage is TRBJ1-4; 8 nucleotides align to TRBD1. The CDR3 contains 14 residues. CDR1 MNHNY and CDR2 SVGAGI come from the germline V gene (reference sequence). The V gene end was trimmed by 6 bases and the J gene end by 8 bases; junction bases not matched to a gene: 8. The CDR3 bases are TGTGCCAGCAGCCAGACAGGGGTGGGGGAAAAACTGTTTTTT. Amino acids: CASSQTGVGEKLFF.

Many counts were recorded for this clonotype. The gene calls are TRBV28 and TRBJ2-7; D possibly corresponds to TRBD2 (5 bases). Trimming took 5 bases from V and 0 from J, leaving 14 bases between them. The CDR3 totals 15 residues. The germline CDR1 and CDR2 sequences are MDHEN and SYDVKM. The CDR3 loop is CASSLSGFTSYEQYF. CDR3 sequence (DNA): TGTGCCAGCAGTCTCTCGGGGTTTACCTCCTACGAGCAGTACTTC.

This clonotype was picked up many times. This chain links TRBV29-1 with TRBJ2-5; D gene unclear. V shed 6 bases and J shed 2 bases, with 16 bases lying between them. This CDR3 has 14 amino acids. The germline V gene has CDR1 SQVTM and CDR2 ANQGSEA. CDR3 residues: CSVEPITFQETQYF. The CDR3 nucleotides read TGCAGCGTAGAACCCATTACCTTTCAAGAGACCCAGTACTTC.

This clonotype was picked up many times. The chain has TRBV20-1 and TRBJ2-1, with a possible D match to TRBD1 (6 bases). The CDR3 totals 14 residues. Germline lookup yields CDR1 DFQATT and CDR2 SNEGSKA (reference sequence). Trimming took 8 bases from V and 8 from J, leaving 22 bases between them. CDR3 DNA: TGCAGTTCCCACAGGGTAATCGTTATGGATGAGCAGTTCTTC. It yields the protein CSSHRVIVMDEQFF.

Ten or more counts support this clonotype. The chain carries TRBV5-6 and TRBJ2-7, with 12 bases matching TRBD2. The CDR3 sequence is 16 residues long. After removal of 3 bases from V and 3 bases from J, the junction contained 7 bases not matched to a gene. Germline V gene sequence: CDR1 SGHDT, CDR2 YYEEEE. The CDR3 spells CASSSYSTSGSYEQYF. CDR3 in DNA: TGTGCCAGCAGCTCCTACTCGACTAGCGGGAGCTACGAGCAGTACTTC.

This clonotype was observed many times. The gene calls are TRBV9 and TRBJ2-4; D is uncertain. The CDR3 is made up of 14 amino acids. V was clipped by 0 bases and J by 5 bases, with 9 bases between them. Germline CDR1 and CDR2: SGDLS and YYNGEE. The CDR3 spells CASSVGNGENIQYF. The CDR3 nucleotides are TGTGCCAGCAGCGTAGGTAATGGCGAAAACATTCAGTACTTC.

In this sample, this clonotype turned up many times. This chain links TRBV29-1 with TRBJ1-1; TRBD1 matches 9 bases. This CDR3 spans 14 amino acids. CDR1 is SQVTM and CDR2 is ANQGSEA in the germline V gene. V gave up 6 bases and J gave up 5 bases; unmatched junction bases: 10. The CDR3 spells CSVRTGAGLTEAFF. The CDR3 DNA sequence: TGCAGCGTACGGACAGGGGCAGGTCTGACTGAAGCTTTCTTT.

This clonotype was picked up many times. This rearrangement joins TRBV28 to TRBJ2-7, with D perhaps matching TRBD2 (5 bases). This CDR3 is 17 amino acids long. V shed 5 bases and J shed 4 bases, with 24 bases lying between them. Per germline, CDR1 MDHEN and CDR2 SYDVKM. Here the CDR3 reads CASSHSPDWKASYEQYF. DNA of the CDR3: TGTGCCAGCAGTCACTCCCCGGACTGGAAGGCCTCTTACGAGCAGTACTTC.

As for this clonotype: Germline and junction disagree at one end, which may indicate a read error. This chain's CDR3 is CVSSLALQWSVTGPGEQYF. As DNA, the CDR3 is TGTGTCAGCAGCTTGGCCTTGCAATGGTCTGTGACAGGGCCGGGTGAGCAGTACTTC. This chain uses TRBV5-5 with TRBJ2-7; 7 positions match TRBD1. In germline, CDR1 is SGHKS, CDR2 YYEKEE (reference sequence). The CDR3 extends over 19 amino acids.

This clonotype was seen many times. The CDR3: CASGARTGELFF. In DNA, the CDR3 is TGTGCCAGCGGGGCGAGGACCGGGGAGCTGTTTTTT. This chain joins TRBV27 and TRBJ2-2, with D perhaps TRBD1 (5 bases). V lost 8 bases to trimming and J lost 5 bases, with 9 bases between them. Germline assignment: CDR1 MNHEY and CDR2 SMNVEV (reference sequence). The CDR3 totals 12 residues.

V and J are TRBV5-6 and TRBJ2-3, with D hard to call. CDR1 and CDR2 (germline): SGHDT, YYEEEE. With 4 bases removed from V and 6 bases from J, the gap between germline ends came to 12 bases. The CDR3 has 13 amino acids. The CDR3 spells CASSTALPDTQYF. For the CDR3, the DNA is TGTGCCAGCAGCACCGCTCTGCCGGATACGCAGTATTTT.

This clonotype was seen many times. The chain has TRBV29-1 and TRBJ1-2; D is undetermined. The CDR3 has 9 residues. V was trimmed by 5 bases and J by 8 bases, leaving 6 bases between them. Germline loops: CDR1 SQVTM, CDR2 ANQGSEA. The CDR3 here is CSVHQGYTF. Written as DNA, the CDR3 is TGCAGCGTTCATCAGGGCTACACCTTC.

This chain links TRBV6-1 with TRBJ2-3; 10 nucleotides line up with TRBD2. The CDR3 is 18 amino acids. V lost 4 bases to trimming and J lost 0 bases; unmatched junction nucleotides: 10. Germline values: CDR1 MNHNS, CDR2 SASEGT. The CDR3 DNA sequence: TGTGCCAGCAGTGTCATGGCGGTAGCGGGAGGTAGCACAGATACGCAGTATTTT. Protein product: CASSVMAVAGGSTDTQYF.

This clonotype has at least ten counts. The junction differs from germline at one of its ends, possibly a read error. The chain has TRBV5-4 and TRBJ1-3; D perhaps matches TRBD1 (5 bases). CDR3 length: 15 residues. From germline, CDR1 is SGHNT and CDR2 YYREEE (reference sequence). As DNA, the CDR3 is TGTGCCAGCACCTTGGGGCAGGGACCTGGAAACACCATATATTTT. Residues: CASTLGQGPGNTIYF. The full variable domain, with the rest looked up from reference TRBV5-4 and TRBJ1-3, is ETGVTQSPTHLIKTRGQQVTLRCSSQSGHNTVSWYQQALGQGPQFIFQYYREEENGRGNFPPRFSGLQFPNYSSELNVNALELDDSALYLCASTLGQGPGNTIYFGEGSWLTVV.